These 25 T cell receptor beta chains share one sample of origin, sequenced in a study of CD8+CD57+ T cells in acquired aplastic anemia. CDR3 and TCR beta VDJ profiling relied on genomic DNA as the template. TCRdb reprocessed the reads via MiXCR and lists one record per CDR3 protein. The sample lists a few hundred thousand distinct CDR3 sequences, under 80% occurring once. Material for sequencing was sorted CD4+, CD8+, or CD8+CD57+ T cells (not recorded which) from PBMCs. These receptor sequences come from a human donor in good health, serving as a control.

With respect to this clonotype: Since the CDR3 does not end with the conserved phenylalanine or tryptophan, this likely comes from a read error. The DNA is left out, because the CDR3 cannot be placed on it with certainty; the CDR3 is given as TCRdb lists it. The chain's CDR3 is CATSRSPQRSGQPQH. The chain is built from TRBV15 and TRBJ1-5. Looked up from germline, CDR1 is LNHNV and CDR2 is YYDKDF (reference sequence). From its first to its last residue, the CDR3 has 15 amino acids.

This clonotype was seen only a few times. The gene calls are TRBV6-6 and TRBJ2-7; no firm D call. Germline-derived CDR1 and CDR2 are MNHNY and SVGAGI (reference sequence). V lost 4 bases and J lost 3, with 10 bases in between. The CDR3 contains 13 residues. CDR3 in amino acids: CASSSLSRYEQYF. CDR3 nucleotides: TGTGCCAGCAGTTCGCTTTCGCGCTACGAGCAGTACTTC.

With regard to this clonotype: One junction end does not reproduce the germline sequence, and a read error may be involved. The CDR3 coding sequence is TGTGCCAGCCAGGCGAACTACGCGCAGTACTTT. Protein: CASQANYAQYF. The gene calls are TRBV7-3 and TRBJ2-7; D uncertain. The CDR3 spans 11 residues. Looked up from germline, CDR1 is SGHTA and CDR2 is FQGTGA.

V gene TRBV20-1 combines with J gene TRBJ1-6, with D possibly matching TRBD1 (6 bases). Trimming took 6 bases from V and 10 from J, leaving 22 bases between them. This CDR3 contains 15 residues. Germline V gene data show CDR1 as DFQATT and CDR2 as SNEGSKA (reference sequence). The CDR3 protein is CSATRQGTGVSPLHF. Here the CDR3 DNA reads TGCAGTGCCACACGCCAGGGGACGGGGGTGTCACCCCTCCACTTT.

In its sample, this clonotype was seen many times. The V gene is TRBV6-1, the J gene TRBJ1-5; D is ambiguous. Looked up from germline, CDR1 is MNHNS and CDR2 is SASEGT. Trimming took off 2 bases at V and 7 bases at J, with 6 bases between the two ends. This CDR3 has 12 amino acids. The CDR3 sequence is CASSELSQPQHF. In DNA form, the CDR3 reads TGTGCCAGCAGTGAACTATCCCAGCCCCAGCATTTT.

As for this clonotype: The CDR3 ends on some other residue instead of the conserved phenylalanine or tryptophan, so this is likely a read error. The DNA is left out, because the CDR3 cannot be placed on it with certainty; the CDR3 is given as TCRdb lists it. The chain joins TRBV2 to TRBJ1-2. The CDR3 sequence runs 14 residues, both termini included. CDR1 and CDR2 from the germline V gene are SNHLY and FYNNEI. The CDR3 loop is CASRTAYKHYFGPC.

The V and J genes are TRBV5-5 and TRBJ1-5; D may be TRBD1 (5 bases). The CDR3 sequence is 15 residues long. Looked up from germline, CDR1 is SGHKS and CDR2 is YYEKEE (reference sequence). The V gene lost 2 bases and the J gene lost 6 bases, with 15 bases spanning the gap. The CDR3 region is CASSLRQRMSQPQHF. In nucleotides, the CDR3 is TGTGCCAGCAGCTTAAGACAGAGGATGAGTCAGCCCCAGCATTTT. The variable domain in full, with the rest retrieved from reference TRBV5-5 and TRBJ1-5, is DAGVTQSPTHLIKTRGQQVTLRCSPISGHKSVSWYQQVLGQGPQFIFQYYEKEERGRGNFPDRFSARQFPNYSSELNVNALLLGDSALYLCASSLRQRMSQPQHFGDGTRLSIL.

V and J are TRBV11-2 and TRBJ2-7, with D maybe TRBD1 (7 bases). From germline, CDR1 is SGHAT and CDR2 FQNNGV. The CDR3 runs to 17 residues. Trimming shortened V by 5 bases and J by 1 base, and 21 bases separated the two germline ends. In nucleotides, the CDR3 is TGTGCCAGCAGCCAAGCTCGGCAGGGGGGCCTATCCTACGAGCAGTACTTC. It codes for CASSQARQGGLSYEQYF.

A word on this clonotype: One junction end does not reproduce the germline sequence, and a read error may be involved. This chain links TRBV7-9 with TRBJ2-7; a weak D match, TRBD2 (6 bases). The CDR3 is 11 residues long. The germline V gene encodes CDR1 SEHNR and CDR2 FQNEAQ (reference sequence). The DNA for the CDR3 is TGTGCCATCGGCCGGGGGTGCGAGACGCAGTTC. It translates to CAIGRGCETQF. The entire variable domain, with the rest obtained from reference TRBV7-9 and TRBJ2-7, is as follows: DTGVSQNPRHKITKRGQNVTFRCDPISEHNRLYWYRQTLGQGPEFLTYFQNEAQLEKSRLLSDRFSAERPKGSFSTLEIQRTEQGDSAMYLCAIGRGCETQFGPGTRLTVT.

Remarks on this clonotype: It may be a read error: a sequence one base away is much more abundant. The CDR3 carries no conserved terminal phenylalanine or tryptophan, so it likely arises from a read error. This chain connects TRBV6-5 to TRBJ2-3; D remains ambiguous. Germline V gives CDR1 MNHEY, CDR2 SVGAGI. V was clipped by 6 bases and J by 2 bases, with 12 bases between them. CDR3 length: 14 residues. CDR3 loop: CASRTRLFTDTQYL. The CDR3 DNA reads TGTGCCAGCAGAACTCGGCTGTTCACAGATACGCAGTATCTT.

This clonotype was recorded at least ten times. The rearrangement links TRBV19 to TRBJ2-6, with 7 positions matching TRBD1. The CDR3 length is 20 residues. V lost 5 bases, J lost 1 base, and 17 bases stayed unmatched. Looked up from germline, CDR1 is LNHDA and CDR2 is SQIVND (reference sequence). CDR3 nucleotides: TGTGCCAGTAGTGTTCCGTCTCCGGGACAGCATTTATCTGGGGCCAACGTCCTGACTTTC. The encoded protein is CASSVPSPGQHLSGANVLTF.

J is TRBJ2-7 and V is TRBV11-2; D is possibly TRBD2 (7 bases). The CDR3 is 14 residues long. V was cut by 8 bases and J by 7 bases, with 21 bases left in between. Germline values: CDR1 SGHAT, CDR2 FQNNGV. CDR3 loop: CASFGGGPLREQYF. DNA of the CDR3: TGTGCCAGCTTTGGGGGGGGGCCTCTGAGGGAGCAGTACTTC.

The CDR3 spells CASIVASTGGLFFRYF. The CDR3 DNA reads TGTGCCAGCATAGTCGCGAGCACAGGGGGGCTGTTTTTTCGGTACTTC. This sequence joins TRBV2 and TRBJ2-7; 8 nucleotides match TRBD1. V trimming: 7 bases; J trimming: 12 bases; junction bases outside the gene matches: 23. Looked up from germline, CDR1 is SNHLY and CDR2 is FYNNEI. This CDR3 spans 16 amino acids.

This clonotype was seen just once. V usage is TRBV20-1 and J usage is TRBJ2-5; perhaps TRBD2 as D (5 bases). The V gene lost 5 bases and the J gene lost 1 base, with 17 bases spanning the gap. The CDR3 extends over 15 amino acids. Germline CDR1 DFQATT, CDR2 SNEGSKA (reference sequence). CDR3 residues: CSALFPAEPQETQYF. CDR3 DNA: TGCAGTGCTCTCTTTCCAGCGGAGCCCCAAGAGACCCAGTACTTC.

In the case of this clonotype: Given the absence of the conserved phenylalanine or tryptophan at the CDR3 end, a read error is likely. The chain recombines TRBV9 with TRBJ1-5, with a possible D match to TRBD1 (6 bases). V was pared by 7 bases and J by 8 bases, with 16 bases between. The CDR3 totals 13 residues. The germline gives CDR1 SGDLS, CDR2 YYNGEE. The CDR3 is CASHRQNREPQHL. The CDR3 nucleotides are TGTGCCAGCCATCGGCAGAACAGGGAGCCCCAGCATCTT.

Concerning this clonotype itself: At one end, the junction sequence differs from germline, possibly due to a read error. This chain uses TRBV12-3 or TRBV12-4 with TRBJ2-7; D might be TRBD1 or TRBD2, each matching 5 bases. The CDR3 sequence is 17 residues long. The CDR3 bases are TGTGCCATCAGTTCATTCCCCTCTGGGGGAACTTTCTACGAGCAGTACTTC. The encoded protein is CAISSFPSGGTFYEQYF.

In regard to this clonotype: The junction does not match germline at one end; this may be a read error. The chain combines TRBV5-1 with TRBJ1-6, with D possibly matching TRBD1 (5 bases). This CDR3 contains 14 residues. Germline-derived CDR1 and CDR2 are SGHRS and YFSETQ. The CDR3 spells CASSRTPQGQPLHF. In DNA form, the CDR3 reads TGTGCCAGCAGCCGGACGCCCCAGGGCCAACCCCTCCACTTT.

For this clonotype: Germline is not matched at one junction end, which may reflect a read error. This chain uses TRBV7-3 with TRBJ2-6; D uncertain. This CDR3 region has 14 residues. Germline values: CDR1 SGHTA, CDR2 FQGTGA. As DNA, the CDR3 is TGTGCCAGCAGCCCCGGACGTTCGGCCAACCAGCACTTTTTC. Amino acid sequence: CASSPGRSANQHFF.

V usage is TRBV20-1 and J usage is TRBJ2-7; TRBD1 aligns across 8 bases. CDR1 and CDR2 from the germline V gene are DFQATT and SNEGSKA (reference sequence). With 3 bases clipped from V and 6 bases from J, the junction kept 7 bases outside the gene matches. CDR3 length equals 13 residues. The CDR3 coding sequence is TGCAGTGCTAGGCGACAGGGGTTCGGCGAGCAGTACTTC. Amino acids: CSARRQGFGEQYF.

About this clonotype itself: This may arise from a read error, as a much more abundant clone is one base away. The rearrangement links TRBV6-5 to TRBJ1-1; D is possibly TRBD1 (5 bases). Germline V gene data show CDR1 as MNHEY and CDR2 as SVGAGI. This CDR3 region has 14 residues. The chain's CDR3 is CACSFGGANTEAFF. The CDR3 region has the DNA TGTGCCTGCAGTTTCGGGGGTGCGAACACTGAAGCTTTCTTT.

A remark on this clonotype: It may be a read error: a sequence one base away is much more abundant. V and J are TRBV5-8 and TRBJ1-2; TRBD1 is a possible D gene (5 bases). The CDR3 sequence is 16 residues long. Germline V CDR1 and CDR2: SGHTS, YDEGEE. CDR3 sequence (DNA): TGTGCCGGCAGCTTCCCTGGGGGGGAAACTAACTATGGCTACACCTTC. This gives the protein CAGSFPGGETNYGYTF.

There are a few counts of this clonotype. The V and J genes are TRBV25-1 and TRBJ2-3; 7 nucleotides align to TRBD2. From germline, CDR1 is MGHDK and CDR2 SYGVNS. The CDR3 spans 16 residues. Unmatched junction bases numbered 10, after V lost 1 base and J lost 6 bases. CDR3 loop: CASSEWAGLGADTQYF. Here the CDR3 DNA reads TGTGCCAGCAGTGAATGGGCCGGACTAGGGGCGGATACGCAGTATTTT. The full variable domain, with the rest looked up from reference TRBV25-1 and TRBJ2-3, is EADIYQTPRYLVIGTGKKITLECSQTMGHDKMYWYQQDPGMELHLIHYSYGVNSTEKGDLSSESTVSRIRTEHFPLTLESARPSHTSQYLCASSEWAGLGADTQYFGPGTRLTVL.

J is TRBJ2-7 and V is TRBV20-1, with a possible D match to TRBD1 (6 bases). In germline, CDR1 is DFQATT, CDR2 SNEGSKA (reference sequence). The V end lost 6 bases, the J end lost 8 bases, and 20 bases lay between the germline ends. The CDR3 covers 13 residues. CDR3 sequence reads: CSATDRTVTKQYF. CDR3 nucleotides: TGCAGTGCAACAGACAGGACTGTGACCAAGCAGTACTTC.

This clonotype was observed a single time. This chain links TRBV5-1 with TRBJ1-2; 8 nucleotides match TRBD1. V was clipped by 2 bases and J by 10 bases; unmatched bases: 7. The CDR3 is made up of 13 amino acids. Germline CDR1 is SGHRS and CDR2 is YFSETQ. CDR3 nucleotides: TGCGCCAGCAGCTTCGCCAGGGGGCACTACTACACCTTC. This sequence encodes CASSFARGHYYTF. Looking up the rest from reference TRBV5-1 and TRBJ1-2 gives the full variable domain: KAGVTQTPRYLIKTRGQQVTLSCSPISGHRSVSWYQQTPGQGLQFLFEYFSETQRNKGNFPGRFSGRQFSNSRSEMNVSTLELGDSALYLCASSFARGHYYTFGSGTRLTVV.

The V and J genes are TRBV12-3 or TRBV12-4 and TRBJ1-5, with no clear D. Trimming took 6 bases from V and 6 from J, leaving 18 bases between them. The CDR3 has 15 amino acids. The CDR3 sequence is CASSSSHGLGQPQHF. CDR3 DNA: TGTGCCAGCAGCTCCTCACACGGGCTCGGTCAGCCCCAGCATTTT.